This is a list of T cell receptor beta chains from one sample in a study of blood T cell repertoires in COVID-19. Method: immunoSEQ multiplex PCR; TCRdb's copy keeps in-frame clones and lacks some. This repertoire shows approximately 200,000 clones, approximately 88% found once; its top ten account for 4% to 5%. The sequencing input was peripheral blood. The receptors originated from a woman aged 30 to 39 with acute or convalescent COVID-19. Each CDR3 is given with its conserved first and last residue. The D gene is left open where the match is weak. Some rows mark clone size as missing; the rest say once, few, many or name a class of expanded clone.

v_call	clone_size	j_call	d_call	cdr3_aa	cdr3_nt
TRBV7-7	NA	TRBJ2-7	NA	CASSLVRDCTLTTSGYF	TGTGCTAGCAGCTTAGTGCGGGACTGCACCTTAACTACGAGTGGGTACTTC
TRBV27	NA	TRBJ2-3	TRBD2	CASRRSGVSTDTQYF	TGTGCCAGCAGGAGGAGCGGGGTGAGCACAGATACGCAGTATTTT
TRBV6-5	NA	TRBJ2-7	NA	CASTRLVFPYEQYF	TGTGCCAGCACCCGACTAGTCTTCCCCTACGAGCAGTACTTC
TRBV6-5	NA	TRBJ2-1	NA	CASSYGTGINEQFF	TGTGCCAGCAGTTACGGAACGGGTATCAATGAGCAGTTCTTC
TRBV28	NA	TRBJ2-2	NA	CASSFSGANTGELFF	TGTGCCAGCAGTTTCTCTGGAGCGAACACCGGGGAGCTGTTTTTT
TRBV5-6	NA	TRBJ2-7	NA	CASSLDYYEQYF	TGTGCCAGCAGCTTGGATTACTACGAGCAGTACTTC
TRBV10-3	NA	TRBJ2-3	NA	CAMGLGTVGDTQYF	TGTGCCATGGGGCTGGGAACTGTTGGTGATACGCAGTATTTT
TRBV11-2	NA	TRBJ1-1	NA	CASSLVPRQINTEAFF	TGTGCCAGCAGCTTAGTCCCCAGACAGATAAACACTGAAGCTTTCTTT
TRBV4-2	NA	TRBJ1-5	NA	CASSQDLPQPQHF	TGTGCCAGCAGCCAAGATCTTCCCCAGCCCCAGCATTTT
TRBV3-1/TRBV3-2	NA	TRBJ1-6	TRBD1	CASSQWGTGNSPLHF	TGTGCCAGCAGCCAGTGGGGGACAGGTAATTCACCCCTCCACTTT
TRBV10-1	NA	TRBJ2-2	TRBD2	CASSESILTSGNGELFF	TGCGCCAGCAGTGAAAGTATCTTGACTAGCGGGAACGGGGAGCTGTTTTTT
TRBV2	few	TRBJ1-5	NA	CASSPNTHGQPQHF	TGTGCCAGCAGTCCCAACACCCATGGTCAGCCCCAGCATTTT
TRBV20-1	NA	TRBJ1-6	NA	CSASEGGGSPLHF	TGCAGTGCTAGTGAGGGGGGAGGTTCACCCCTCCACTTT
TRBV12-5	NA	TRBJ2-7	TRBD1	CASAATDREHEQYF	TGTGCTAGTGCCGCGACGGACAGGGAACACGAGCAGTACTTC
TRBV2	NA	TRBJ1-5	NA	CASSVGRGPGPQHF	TGTGCCAGCAGTGTCGGGAGGGGTCCAGGGCCCCAGCATTTT
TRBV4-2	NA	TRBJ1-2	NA	CASSERGNYGYTF	TGTGCCAGCAGCGAAAGGGGCAACTACGGCTACACCTTC